A selection of T cell receptor beta chains follows, all from one sample in a study of blood T cell repertoires in COVID-19. Produced via immunoSEQ multiplex PCR; TCRdb's table is partial and in-frame only. The profile covers just over 650,000 clones, with about 90% appearing a single time and approximately 0.3% taken by the ten largest. Sequenced input: peripheral blood. The source of these receptors is a young woman with acute or convalescent COVID-19. Both conserved end residues are part of each CDR3. The order of the fields is V gene, J gene, clone size, D gene, CDR3 DNA, CDR3 protein. A D gene is named only where the DNA matches it firmly. Not every row has a clone size; where given, it reads once, few, many or a size class.

>TRBV10-3|TRBJ1-2|-|TRBD1
TGTGCCATCAGTGACAGGGGGCTGGACTATGGCTACACCTTC
CAISDRGLDYGYTF
>TRBV10-3|TRBJ1-2|-|TRBD1
TGTGCCAGCTTCACAGGGGGTGGCTACACCTTC
CASFTGGGYTF
>TRBV4-2|TRBJ1-2|-|-
TGTGCCAGCAGCCAAGATTCGAGGGTGTCTGACTATGGCTACACCTTC
CASSQDSRVSDYGYTF
>TRBV7-3|TRBJ2-7|-|-
TGTGCCAGCAGCCCCATGGCAAGCTCCTACGAGCAGTACTTC
CASSPMASSYEQYF
>TRBV6-2/TRBV6-3|TRBJ1-4|-|-
TGTGCCAGCAGTTACTCCGACGGGGGTTCAAGAGGGAATGAAAAACTGTTTTTT
CASSYSDGGSRGNEKLFF
>TRBV7-9|TRBJ2-5|-|-
TGTGCCAGCAGCCCGCAGGGAGGTAGGGAGACCCAGTACTTC
CASSPQGGRETQYF
>TRBV4-1|TRBJ1-5|-|-
TGCGCCAGCAGCCCTACGGCGGGGGGCAGGCAGCCCCAGCATTTT
CASSPTAGGRQPQHF
>TRBV7-6|TRBJ1-3|-|-
TGTGCCAGCAGCTCGGGCGGGGGGGGCTCTGGAAACACCATATATTTT
CASSSGGGGSGNTIYF
>TRBV6-4|TRBJ2-4|few|TRBD2
TGTGCCAGCAGTGACACAGCGGGGGGGCCTGACATTCAGTACTTC
CASSDTAGGPDIQYF
>TRBV5-1|TRBJ1-2|-|TRBD1
TGCGCCAGCAGCTTGGGGGGCCCGGGACAGAACTATGGCTACACCTTC
CASSLGGPGQNYGYTF
>TRBV5-1|TRBJ2-7|-|-
TGCGCCAGCAGCTCGGAGGGGAACTCCTACGAGCAGTACTTC
CASSSEGNSYEQYF
>TRBV7-9|TRBJ2-7|-|-
TGTGCCAGCAGCTTAGCTTGGACAGCCTCTTCCTACGAGCAGTACTTC
CASSLAWTASSYEQYF
>TRBV11-3|TRBJ2-1|-|TRBD1
TGTGCCAGCAGCTTAGTCCCAGGGGGTGAGCAGTTCTTC
CASSLVPGGEQFF
>TRBV6-2/TRBV6-3|TRBJ2-3|-|-
TGTGCCAGCAGTTACTCTAGCAGAACTAGCACAGATACGCAGTATTTT
CASSYSSRTSTDTQYF
>TRBV27|TRBJ2-3|-|TRBD2
TGTGCCAGCAGTTTATCGACTAGCGGGGGGCCACGCACAGATACGCAGTATTTT
CASSLSTSGGPRTDTQYF
>TRBV5-1|TRBJ1-1|-|TRBD1
TGCGCCAGCAGCTTGGGACAGGGCGATGGCACTGAAGCTTTCTTT
CASSLGQGDGTEAFF
>TRBV6-2/TRBV6-3|TRBJ1-3|-|-
TGTGCCAGCAGTTACGCCGGGGTACTTGGAAACACCATATATTTT
CASSYAGVLGNTIYF
>TRBV25-1|TRBJ2-7|-|-
TGTGCCAGCAGTGAATGGGGGGGGCTCGACGAGCAGTACTTC
CASSEWGGLDEQYF
>TRBV7-9|TRBJ1-1|once|-
TGTGCCAGCAGCTTATCCCAGGGCGGGGGCACTGAAGCTTTCTTT
CASSLSQGGGTEAFF
>TRBV7-9|TRBJ2-5|-|TRBD1
TGTGCCAGCAGCTTAGGAGTCGCAGGGGGCGTAGGGATGGAGACCCAGTACTTC
CASSLGVAGGVGMETQYF
>TRBV12-3/TRBV12-4|TRBJ2-1|once|-
TGTGCCAGCAGTAAGGCCGGGTCGCAGTTCTTC
CASSKAGSQFF
>TRBV5-6|TRBJ1-5|-|-
TGTGCCAGCAGCGCGTCATTATATCAGCCCCAGCATTTT
CASSASLYQPQHF
>TRBV19|TRBJ1-1|-|-
TGTGCCAGTAGTATAGGGGGGCTCGAACATGAAGCTTTCTTT
CASSIGGLEHEAFF
>TRBV24-1|TRBJ1-2|-|-
TGTGCCACCAGTGGTGGGCCGACCTATGGCTACACCTTC
CATSGGPTYGYTF
>TRBV7-9|TRBJ1-2|once|-
TGTGCCAGCAGCTTACCCCTGGGCCCTATCGGCGGCTACACCTTC
CASSLPLGPIGGYTF
>TRBV4-3|TRBJ1-2|-|-
TGCGCCAGCAGCCAAGATGGAACTACTGGCTACACCTTC
CASSQDGTTGYTF